The clone carrying this TCR beta chain has a count of ten or more. Its antigen is not identified. The data are from a study of T-cell reconstitution after alpha-beta-depleted transplantation in children. Whole-study results and caveats: Several hundred expanded graft clones reportedly were the source of alpha-beta T cells about two months after transplant.

This CDR3 is 18 amino acids long. Germline V gene data show CDR1 as ENHRY and CDR2 as SYGVKD. Trimming took 3 bases from V and 1 from J; bases not matched to a gene: 6. The TCRbeta library was prepared with unique molecular identifiers. TCRdb ran MiXCR on the PCR reads and lists one entry per CDR3 protein. The table lists some 830,000 distinct CDR3 sequences, around 15% of them singletons. The sample in question was PBMCs, mostly from graft donor cells, obtained 360 days after TCRalphabeta/CD19-depleted stem cell transplant. This chain uses TRBV10-3 with TRBJ2-1, with 13 bases lining up with TRBD2. The TCR sequence derives from a male patient aged 10 to 17 who had a stem cell transplant for acute lymphoblastic leukemia, so the T cells may come from the graft donor. The CDR3 loop reads CAISDSGLAGVSYNEQFF. The CDR3 DNA reads as TGTGCCATCAGTGATTCTGGACTAGCGGGAGTTTCCTACAATGAGCAGTTCTTC.